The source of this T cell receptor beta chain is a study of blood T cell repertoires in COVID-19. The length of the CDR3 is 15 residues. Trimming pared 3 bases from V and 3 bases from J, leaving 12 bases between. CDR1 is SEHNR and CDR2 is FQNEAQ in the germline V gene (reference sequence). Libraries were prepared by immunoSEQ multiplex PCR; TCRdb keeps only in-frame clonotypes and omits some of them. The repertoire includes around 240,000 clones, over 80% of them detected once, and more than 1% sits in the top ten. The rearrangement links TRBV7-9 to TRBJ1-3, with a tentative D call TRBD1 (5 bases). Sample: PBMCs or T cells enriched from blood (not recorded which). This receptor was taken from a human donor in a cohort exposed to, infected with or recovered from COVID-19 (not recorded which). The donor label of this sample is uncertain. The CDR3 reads CASSFPRVVGNTIYF. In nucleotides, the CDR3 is TGTGCCAGCAGCTTTCCCAGGGTAGTTGGAAACACCATATATTTT.